Listed below are T cell receptor beta chains from one sample, sequenced in a study of blood T cell repertoires in COVID-19. Measured with immunoSEQ multiplex PCR; TCRdb has only the in-frame clones, and not every one. Of more than 400,000 clones in the sample, about 92% are singletons; the top ten hold less than 0.75%. Specimen: PBMCs or T cells enriched from blood (not recorded which). The receptors shown here come from a man between 18 and 35 years old who had recovered from COVID-19. CDR3s include the opening cysteine and the closing phenylalanine or tryptophan.

cdr3_length v_call cdr3_aa
13 TRBV30 CAWSVAEDQPQHF
15 TRBV3-1/TRBV3-2 CASSQFGPGSSPLHF
14 TRBV10-3 CAISPGQGGNTIYF
10 TRBV7-2 CASSTREAFF
13 TRBV7-8 CASSRQGKETQYF
14 TRBV28 CASGSTGDNQPQHF
14 TRBV19 CASSLGTGTNGYTF
18 TRBV7-4 CASSGQGRGKNETGELFF
15 TRBV3-1/TRBV3-2 CASSQEGLAVATQYF
15 TRBV9 CASSPQGDRTNGYTF
16 TRBV4-2 CASSHASGSPYNEQFF
13 TRBV28 CASSLGGENTIYF
16 TRBV6-1 CASSEATGQGGNTIYF
16 TRBV9 CASSVGAGTGLYEQYF
17 TRBV10-2 CASSEGGALGENTEAFF
13 TRBV6-5 CASSRQLGTEAFF
15 TRBV19 CASRTPGVSYNEQFF
14 TRBV5-8 CASSPETGRNTIYF
16 TRBV2 CASSEIGTVGPGKLFF
16 TRBV6-1 CASSEGLGTANYGYTF
19 TRBV28 CASSGLGGNPARAAGAQYF
19 TRBV18 CASSPFADRWSSYNSPLHF
16 TRBV5-4 CASSLAEAGGAYEQYF
14 TRBV9 CASSVAGLGNTIYF
16 TRBV5-1 CASSPANSRDTGELFF
14 TRBV5-1 CASSLGAEGQPQHF
18 TRBV5-5 CASSLKGTGLPLNYEQYF
12 TRBV7-8 CASSLVSGELFF
17 TRBV9 CASSVQFGQGRGNTIYF
15 TRBV19 CASSIVQGSNSPLHF
13 TRBV5-1 CASSLDSQQTQHF
16 TRBV7-8 CASSPTGTSTGNTIYF
15 TRBV2 CASSELAGNTGELFF
12 TRBV20-1 CSASGGGEKLFF
15 TRBV5-1 CASSWDSGGTGELFF
16 TRBV11-2 CASSLGHSRGTTEAFF
13 TRBV28 CASTGRDMRGYTF
18 TRBV24-1 CATSDPDRAFSSYNEQFF
14 TRBV7-3 CASSPPGTGESYTF
14 TRBV9 CASSPSAGSYEQYF
14 TRBV11-3 CASSPGGTEETQYF
18 TRBV4-2 CASSPYQTPGQGNTEAFF
16 TRBV5-1 CASSLGGTEGQETQYF
16 TRBV5-8 CASSLKTGAGKNIQYF
13 TRBV3-1/TRBV3-2 CASSPDRASAQYF
19 TRBV19 CASSILVKGAPVMNTEAFF
15 TRBV7-3 CASSLSGTDRTEAFF